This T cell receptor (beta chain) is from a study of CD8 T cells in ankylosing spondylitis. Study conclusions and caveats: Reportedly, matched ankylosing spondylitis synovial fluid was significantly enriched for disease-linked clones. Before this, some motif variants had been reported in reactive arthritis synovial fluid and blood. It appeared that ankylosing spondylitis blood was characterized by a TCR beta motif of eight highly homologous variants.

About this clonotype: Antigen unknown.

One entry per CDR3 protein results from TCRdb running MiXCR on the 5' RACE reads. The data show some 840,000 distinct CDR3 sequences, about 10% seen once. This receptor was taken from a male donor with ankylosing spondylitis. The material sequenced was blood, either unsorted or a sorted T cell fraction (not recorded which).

CDR3 region: CASSRGLNPAGYTF. The CDR3 coding sequence is TGCGCCAGCAGCCGAGGTCTAAACCCCGCAGGCTACACCTTC. The chain has TRBV4-3 and TRBJ1-2; D remains ambiguous. V was trimmed by 4 bases and J by 8 bases, leaving 17 bases between them. Germline V gene sequence: CDR1 LGHNA, CDR2 YSLEER. The CDR3 totals 14 residues.